Below are 5 T cell receptor beta chains sequenced from a single sample in a study of cytomegalovirus exposure and HLA in healthy donors. The PCR ran on 60 Vbeta and 13 Jbeta primers. TCRdb's table, derived via immunoSEQ multiplex PCR, lists solely in-frame clones and lacks some. The sample has some 140,000 clones, under 85% seen once. Source material: PBMCs. Receptor source: a man younger than 35 in good health and CMV-seronegative.

The V call is TRBV30, the J call TRBJ2-7; maybe TRBD2 (7 bases). Deletions cut 4 bases from V and 2 bases from J, with 18 bases between. Germline V gene data show CDR1 as GTSNPN and CDR2 as SVGIG (reference sequence). This CDR3 spans 15 amino acids. In DNA form, the CDR3 reads TGTGCCTGGAATGGGGGGGCAGGGGTTACCTACGAGCAGTACTTC. Encoded protein: CAWNGGAGVTYEQYF.

The J gene is TRBJ2-3, the V gene TRBV2, with D tentatively TRBD1 (5 bases). Germline lookup yields CDR1 SNHLY and CDR2 FYNNEI. The CDR3 has 13 amino acids. The V end was cut by 6 bases, the J end by 5 bases, with 12 bases between. The DNA for the CDR3 is TGTGCCAGCAGCCCTGGGGCAGGAGATACGCAGTATTTT. Translated, it gives CASSPGAGDTQYF.

This clone was seen only once. The chain is built from TRBV2 and TRBJ1-1; maybe TRBD1 (6 bases). The CDR3 runs 15 residues. The germline V and J ends were trimmed by 6 bases and 0 bases, with 14 bases remaining between them. The germline V gene encodes CDR1 SNHLY and CDR2 FYNNEI. CDR3 in amino acids: CASRLGRQVNTEAFF. The CDR3 nucleotides are TGTGCCAGCAGATTAGGCAGACAGGTGAACACTGAAGCTTTCTTT.

J is TRBJ2-3 and V is TRBV5-1; TRBD1 agrees at 9 bases. After removal of 4 bases from V and 5 bases from J, the junction contained 5 bases not matched to a gene. CDR3 length equals 14 residues. CDR1 is SGHRS, CDR2 YFSETQ, per germline. This CDR3 reads CASSVTGGLDTQYF. The CDR3 DNA sequence: TGCGCCAGCAGCGTTACAGGGGGCTTAGATACGCAGTATTTT.

The chain carries TRBV9 and TRBJ2-1, with 7 bases matching TRBD2. Trimming took 1 base from V and 6 from J; bases not matched to a gene: 7. CDR1 and CDR2 from the germline V gene are SGDLS and YYNGEE. CDR3 length equals 15 residues. CDR3 amino acids: CASSVISGVFNEQFF. The CDR3 DNA sequence: TGTGCCAGCAGCGTAATAAGCGGGGTCTTCAATGAGCAGTTCTTC.